These T cell receptor beta chains were read from a single sample in a study of OX40 agonist ivuxolimab in advanced cancers. Assay: immunoSEQ multiplex PCR; the TCRdb copy retains only in-frame clones and omits some. Here the sample spans some 90,000 clones, more than 75% being singletons. Sequencing was performed on CD4+ or CD8+ T cells sorted from blood, taken in a trial of the OX40 agonist ivuxolimab. Receptor source: an adult with an advanced solid tumor such as melanoma, head and neck, liver or kidney cancer. The CDR3 runs from the conserved cysteine through the conserved F or W. Fields, in order: V gene, D gene, J gene, clone size, CDR3 protein, CDR3 DNA. D genes are given only for firm matches. Clone sizes are given selectively: once, few, many, or a class where the clone is expanded.

TRBV5-4	TRBD1	TRBJ1-3	.	CASSPGTGDGNTIYF	TGTGCCAGCAGCCCGGGGACAGGGGACGGAAACACCATATATTTT
TRBV2	.	TRBJ1-5	.	CASSGSGWGVLGNQPQHF	TGTGCCAGCAGTGGATCAGGTTGGGGAGTCCTGGGCAATCAGCCCCAGCATTTT
TRBV5-4	.	TRBJ1-2	.	CASSLGGNYGYTF	TGTGCCAGCAGCTTGGGAGGGAACTATGGCTACACCTTC
TRBV7-2	.	TRBJ1-2	.	CASSLARVYGYTF	TGTGCCAGCAGCTTAGCACGGGTGTATGGCTACACCTTC
TRBV12-5	.	TRBJ2-1	.	CASVPRALNYNEQFF	TGTGCTAGTGTTCCCCGCGCCCTCAACTACAATGAGCAGTTCTTC
TRBV11-1	.	TRBJ2-7	.	CASSQLYRDEQYF	TGTGCCAGCAGCCAGCTCTACAGGGACGAGCAGTACTTC
TRBV7-2	.	TRBJ2-1	.	CASSRSLFSVEQFF	TGTGCCAGCAGCCGATCTCTTTTCTCAGTAGAGCAGTTCTTC
TRBV10-3	.	TRBJ1-1	.	CAISESGIFLPEAFF	TGTGCCATCAGTGAGTCCGGTATATTCCTTCCTGAAGCTTTCTTT
TRBV2	TRBD1	TRBJ1-2	.	CASIRSRGGGDGYTF	TGTGCCAGCATCAGGAGCCGGGGAGGGGGCGATGGCTACACCTTC
TRBV6-5	.	TRBJ1-1	.	CASSYTGAVAAFF	TGTGCCAGCAGTTATACGGGCGCCGTCGCGGCTTTCTTT
TRBV9	.	TRBJ2-4	.	CASSPRRGEVGIQYF	TGTGCCAGCAGCCCCCGTAGGGGAGAGGTAGGCATTCAGTACTTC
TRBV9	.	TRBJ1-2	.	CASSASPGKGVAGYTF	TGTGCCAGCAGCGCCTCACCGGGAAAGGGAGTCGCTGGCTACACCTTC
TRBV9	.	TRBJ2-7	.	CASSVGGRRIDEQYF	TGTGCCAGCAGCGTAGGAGGGCGGCGAATAGACGAGCAGTACTTC
TRBV9	.	TRBJ2-2	.	CASSERTANTGELFF	TGTGCCAGCAGCGAACGGACAGCGAACACCGGGGAGCTGTTTTTT
TRBV10-1	.	TRBJ1-4	.	CASRSGTGEKLFF	TGCGCCAGCAGGTCCGGGACCGGGGAAAAACTGTTTTTT
TRBV6-6	TRBD1	TRBJ2-7	.	CASRTTGGIYEQYF	TGTGCCAGCAGAACGACAGGGGGCATCTACGAGCAGTACTTC
TRBV30	.	TRBJ2-4	.	CAWSLGNIQYF	TGTGCCTGGAGTCTGGGGAACATTCAGTACTTC
TRBV28	.	TRBJ1-3	.	CASSLGNTIYF	TGTGCCAGCAGTTTGGGTAACACCATATATTTT
TRBV6-5	.	TRBJ1-1	.	CASSYSGGLETEAFF	TGTGCCAGCAGTTATTCTGGGGGGCTAGAAACTGAAGCTTTCTTT
TRBV27	.	TRBJ1-6	.	CASSLEGTGHAPLHF	TGTGCCAGCAGTTTAGAGGGCACGGGCCACGCACCCCTCCACTTT
TRBV9	.	TRBJ2-3	.	CASSSAGAASSTDTQYF	TGTGCCAGCAGCTCTGCTGGGGCAGCGTCTAGCACAGATACGCAGTATTTT
TRBV5-1	.	TRBJ2-1	.	CASSGVRNEQFF	TGCGCCAGCAGTGGGGTGAGAAATGAGCAGTTCTTC
TRBV30	.	TRBJ2-3	.	CAWALGGGQPDTQYF	TGTGCCTGGGCACTAGGGGGGGGGCAACCAGATACGCAGTATTTT
TRBV9	.	TRBJ1-5	.	CASSVGQGNQPQHF	TGTGCCAGCAGCGTAGGTCAGGGGAATCAGCCCCAGCATTTT
TRBV9	TRBD1	TRBJ2-7	.	CASSTEGARGTYEQYF	TGTGCCAGCAGTACCGAGGGGGCTAGGGGAACCTACGAGCAGTACTTC
TRBV19	TRBD1	TRBJ1-4	few	CATRDRMEEKLFF	TGTGCCACCCGGGACAGGATGGAGGAAAAACTGTTTTTT
TRBV25-1	TRBD1	TRBJ1-2	once	CASHTGEHGYTF	TGTGCCAGCCACACAGGGGAGCATGGCTACACCTTC
TRBV19	TRBD1	TRBJ1-5	.	CASIDRVMSNQPQHF	TGTGCCAGCATAGACAGGGTGATGAGCAATCAGCCCCAGCATTTT
TRBV11-2	TRBD1	TRBJ2-1	once	CASSPDRARYNEQFF	TGTGCCAGCAGCCCGGACAGGGCACGGTACAATGAGCAGTTCTTC
TRBV6-6	TRBD1	TRBJ2-2	once	CASSLSGGAAGELFF	TGTGCCAGCAGTTTATCAGGGGGCGCAGCCGGGGAGCTGTTTTTT
TRBV30	.	TRBJ2-1	.	CAWMREVYNEQFF	TGTGCCTGGATGAGGGAGGTCTACAATGAGCAGTTCTTC
TRBV6-1	TRBD1	TRBJ1-3	many	CASSDRGKGNTIYF	TGTGCCAGCAGTGACAGGGGGAAAGGAAACACCATATATTTT
TRBV29-1	.	TRBJ1-1	few	CSAYRQPKGAFF	TGCAGCGCCTACCGACAGCCTAAGGGAGCTTTCTTT
TRBV7-2	.	TRBJ1-1	.	CASSLVRNTEAFF	TGTGCCAGCAGCTTAGTAAGAAACACTGAAGCTTTCTTT
TRBV2	TRBD2	TRBJ2-5	once	CASSLGGLAGTQYF	TGTGCCAGCAGTCTTGGCGGACTAGCGGGGACCCAGTACTTC
TRBV2	.	TRBJ1-1	.	CASNQGAVTEAFF	TGTGCCAGCAATCAAGGGGCAGTCACTGAAGCTTTCTTT
TRBV5-4	.	TRBJ1-2	once	CASSFSIGNYGYTF	TGTGCCAGCAGCTTTAGTATCGGGAACTATGGCTACACCTTC
TRBV19	TRBD2	TRBJ2-7	.	CASTRTSRGPPYEQYF	TGTGCCAGTACCAGGACTAGCAGGGGCCCTCCCTACGAGCAGTACTTC
TRBV18	.	TRBJ2-7	.	CASSPGVESEQYF	TGTGCCAGCTCACCTGGGGTGGAGAGCGAGCAGTACTTC
TRBV5-4	.	TRBJ2-3	.	CASSFDGGPGDTQYF	TGTGCCAGCAGCTTCGATGGGGGGCCGGGAGATACGCAGTATTTT
TRBV4-2	.	TRBJ1-3	.	CASSQPSGTDGNTIYF	TGTGCCAGCAGCCAACCCTCCGGGACGGATGGAAACACCATATATTTT
TRBV19	.	TRBJ1-1	.	CASSSPTRNTEAFF	TGTGCCAGTAGTTCCCCGACGCGGAACACTGAAGCTTTCTTT
TRBV7-9	TRBD1	TRBJ2-7	.	CASSSGTASYEQYF	TGTGCCAGCAGTTCCGGGACAGCGTCATACGAGCAGTACTTC
TRBV7-2	.	TRBJ2-5	.	CASSQGETQYF	TGTGCCAGCAGCCAAGGAGAGACCCAGTACTTC
TRBV19	TRBD2	TRBJ2-6	.	CASSLGKDRLAGGPYPSGANVLTF	TGTGCCAGTAGTTTGGGCAAAGATAGACTAGCGGGGGGCCCTTATCCTTCTGGGGCCAACGTCCTGACTTTC
TRBV7-2	.	TRBJ2-6	.	CASRRASGANVLTF	TGTGCCTCCAGAAGGGCCTCTGGGGCCAACGTCCTGACTTTC
TRBV7-9	.	TRBJ1-2	.	CASSLEATAGYTF	TGTGCCAGCAGCTTAGAGGCGACAGCGGGCTACACCTTC